One sample yielded the 6 T cell receptor beta chains listed below, sequenced in a study of blood T cells in healthy people across ages. Using a J-beta primer mix together with a sample-barcoded 5' primer, a second PCR was run for about 6 to 11 cycles. A single record per CDR3 protein comes from TCRdb applying MiXCR to the 5' RACE reads. Found here are 700,000 to 950,000 distinct CDR3 sequences, around 40% of them singletons; the top ten hold 20% to 25%. Sequencing was carried out using blood. The receptors were sampled from an older woman in good health.

The V and J genes are TRBV6-2 or TRBV6-3 and TRBJ2-6, with 7 bases that match TRBD1. This CDR3 has 17 amino acids. V lost 6 bases, J lost 8 bases, and 16 bases stayed unmatched. CDR1 is MNHEY and CDR2 is SVGEGT in the germline V gene. CDR3 loop: CASRGSGDRRPSNVLTF. DNA for the CDR3: TGTGCCAGCAGGGGATCTGGGGACAGACGACCGTCCAACGTCCTGACTTTC.

To note about this clonotype: One end of the junction fails to match germline, which may point to a read error. This chain uses TRBV7-9 with TRBJ2-1, with TRBD2 identical over 9 bases. The germline V gene encodes CDR1 SEHNR and CDR2 FQNEAQ (reference sequence). CDR3 size: 15 residues. CDR3 DNA sequence: TGTGCCAGCAGCGTCGCTAGCGGGGCGGGTAATGGGCAGTTCTTC. As protein: CASSVASGAGNGQFF.

This chain uses TRBV9 with TRBJ1-1; maybe TRBD1 (5 bases). Per the germline V gene, CDR1 is SGDLS and CDR2 is YYNGEE. This CDR3 spans 14 amino acids. Trimming left V 0 bases short and J 6 bases short, with 12 bases between. This CDR3 is CASSVAPQDPEAFF. As DNA, the CDR3 is TGTGCCAGCAGCGTAGCCCCACAGGACCCTGAAGCTTTCTTT.

The chain employs TRBV7-9 and TRBJ2-5; D is possibly TRBD2 (5 bases). CDR1 and CDR2 from the germline V gene are SEHNR and FQNEAQ (reference sequence). This CDR3 has 13 residues. V gave up 6 bases and J gave up 7 bases, with 15 bases separating them. The DNA of the CDR3 is TGTGCCAGCAGAGTCGGGGATATCGGGACCCAGTACTTC. It translates to CASRVGDIGTQYF.

This clonotype turned up a few times. The genes are TRBV18 and TRBJ2-4; no clear D gene. TRBJ2-7 explains the end of the DNA better; the J call may be wrong. Germline CDR1 is KGHSH and CDR2 is LQKENI. This CDR3 is built from 14 residues. CDR3 loop: CASSPGQPLDEQYF. In DNA form, the CDR3 reads TGTGCCAGCTCACCGGGTCAGCCCCTAGACGAGCAGTACTTC.

This clonotype turned up a few times. The chain has TRBV28 and TRBJ2-7; no definite D call. CDR3 size: 11 residues. V was pared by 8 bases and J by 7 bases, with 12 bases between. Per the germline V gene, CDR1 is MDHEN and CDR2 is SYDVKM. The DNA of the CDR3 is TGTGCCAGCGAAATCAACGCGGAGCAGTACTTC. Protein: CASEINAEQYF.